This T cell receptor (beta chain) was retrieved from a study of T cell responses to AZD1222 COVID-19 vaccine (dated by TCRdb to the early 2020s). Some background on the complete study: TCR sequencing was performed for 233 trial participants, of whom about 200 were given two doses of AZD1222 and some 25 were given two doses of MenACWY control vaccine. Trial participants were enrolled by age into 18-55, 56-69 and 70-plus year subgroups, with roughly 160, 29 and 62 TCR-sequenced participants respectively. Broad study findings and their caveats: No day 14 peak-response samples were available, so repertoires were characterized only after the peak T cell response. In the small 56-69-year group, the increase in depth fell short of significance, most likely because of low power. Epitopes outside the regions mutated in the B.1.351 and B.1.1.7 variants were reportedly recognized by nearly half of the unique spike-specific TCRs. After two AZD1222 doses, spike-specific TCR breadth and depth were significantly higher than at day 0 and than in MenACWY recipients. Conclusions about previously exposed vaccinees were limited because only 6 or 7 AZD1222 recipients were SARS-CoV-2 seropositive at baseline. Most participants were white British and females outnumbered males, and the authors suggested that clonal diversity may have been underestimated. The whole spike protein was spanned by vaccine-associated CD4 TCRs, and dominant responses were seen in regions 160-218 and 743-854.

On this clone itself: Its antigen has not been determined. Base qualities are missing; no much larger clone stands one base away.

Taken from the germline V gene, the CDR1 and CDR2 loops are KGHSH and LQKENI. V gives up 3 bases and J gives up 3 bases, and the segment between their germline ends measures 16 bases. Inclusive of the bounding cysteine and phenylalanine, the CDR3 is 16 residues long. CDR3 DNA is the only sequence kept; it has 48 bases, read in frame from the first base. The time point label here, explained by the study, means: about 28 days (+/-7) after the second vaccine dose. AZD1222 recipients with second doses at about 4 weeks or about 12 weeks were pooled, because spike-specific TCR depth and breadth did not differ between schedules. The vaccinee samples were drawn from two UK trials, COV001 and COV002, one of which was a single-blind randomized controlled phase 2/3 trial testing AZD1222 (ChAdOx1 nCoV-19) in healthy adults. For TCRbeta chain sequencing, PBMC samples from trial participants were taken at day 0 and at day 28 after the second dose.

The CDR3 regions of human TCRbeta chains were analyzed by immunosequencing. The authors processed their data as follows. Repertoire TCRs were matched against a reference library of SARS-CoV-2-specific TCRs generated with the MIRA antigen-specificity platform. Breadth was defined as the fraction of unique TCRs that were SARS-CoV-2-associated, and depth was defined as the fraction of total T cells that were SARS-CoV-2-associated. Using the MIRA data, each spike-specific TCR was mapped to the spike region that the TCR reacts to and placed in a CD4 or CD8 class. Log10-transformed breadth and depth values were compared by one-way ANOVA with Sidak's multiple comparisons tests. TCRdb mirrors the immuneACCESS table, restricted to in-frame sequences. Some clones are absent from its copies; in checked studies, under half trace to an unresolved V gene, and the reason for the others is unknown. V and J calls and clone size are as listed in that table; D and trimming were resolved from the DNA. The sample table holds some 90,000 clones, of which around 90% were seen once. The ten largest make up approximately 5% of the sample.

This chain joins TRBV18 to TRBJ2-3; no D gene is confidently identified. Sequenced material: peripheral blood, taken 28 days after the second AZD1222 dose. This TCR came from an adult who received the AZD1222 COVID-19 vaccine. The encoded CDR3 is CASSPDSLITTDTQYF. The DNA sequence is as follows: TGTGCCAGCTCACCCGACTCCCTAATTACGACAGATACGCAGTATTTT.